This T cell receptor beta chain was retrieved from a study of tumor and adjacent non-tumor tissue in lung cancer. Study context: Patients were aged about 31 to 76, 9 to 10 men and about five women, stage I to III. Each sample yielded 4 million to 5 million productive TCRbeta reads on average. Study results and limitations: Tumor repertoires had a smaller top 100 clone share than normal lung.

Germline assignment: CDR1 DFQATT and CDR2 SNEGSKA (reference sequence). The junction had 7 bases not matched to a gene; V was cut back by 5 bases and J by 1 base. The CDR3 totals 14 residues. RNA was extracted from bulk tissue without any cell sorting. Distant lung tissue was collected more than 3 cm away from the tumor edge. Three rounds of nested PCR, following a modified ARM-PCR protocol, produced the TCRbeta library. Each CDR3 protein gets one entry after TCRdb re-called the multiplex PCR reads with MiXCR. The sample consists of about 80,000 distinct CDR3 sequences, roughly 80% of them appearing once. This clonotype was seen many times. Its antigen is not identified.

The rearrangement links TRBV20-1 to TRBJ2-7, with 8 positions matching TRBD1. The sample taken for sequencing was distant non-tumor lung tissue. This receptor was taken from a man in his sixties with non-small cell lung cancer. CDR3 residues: CSARQGSFSYEQYF. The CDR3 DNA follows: TGCAGTGCTCGACAGGGGTCGTTTTCCTACGAGCAGTACTTC.